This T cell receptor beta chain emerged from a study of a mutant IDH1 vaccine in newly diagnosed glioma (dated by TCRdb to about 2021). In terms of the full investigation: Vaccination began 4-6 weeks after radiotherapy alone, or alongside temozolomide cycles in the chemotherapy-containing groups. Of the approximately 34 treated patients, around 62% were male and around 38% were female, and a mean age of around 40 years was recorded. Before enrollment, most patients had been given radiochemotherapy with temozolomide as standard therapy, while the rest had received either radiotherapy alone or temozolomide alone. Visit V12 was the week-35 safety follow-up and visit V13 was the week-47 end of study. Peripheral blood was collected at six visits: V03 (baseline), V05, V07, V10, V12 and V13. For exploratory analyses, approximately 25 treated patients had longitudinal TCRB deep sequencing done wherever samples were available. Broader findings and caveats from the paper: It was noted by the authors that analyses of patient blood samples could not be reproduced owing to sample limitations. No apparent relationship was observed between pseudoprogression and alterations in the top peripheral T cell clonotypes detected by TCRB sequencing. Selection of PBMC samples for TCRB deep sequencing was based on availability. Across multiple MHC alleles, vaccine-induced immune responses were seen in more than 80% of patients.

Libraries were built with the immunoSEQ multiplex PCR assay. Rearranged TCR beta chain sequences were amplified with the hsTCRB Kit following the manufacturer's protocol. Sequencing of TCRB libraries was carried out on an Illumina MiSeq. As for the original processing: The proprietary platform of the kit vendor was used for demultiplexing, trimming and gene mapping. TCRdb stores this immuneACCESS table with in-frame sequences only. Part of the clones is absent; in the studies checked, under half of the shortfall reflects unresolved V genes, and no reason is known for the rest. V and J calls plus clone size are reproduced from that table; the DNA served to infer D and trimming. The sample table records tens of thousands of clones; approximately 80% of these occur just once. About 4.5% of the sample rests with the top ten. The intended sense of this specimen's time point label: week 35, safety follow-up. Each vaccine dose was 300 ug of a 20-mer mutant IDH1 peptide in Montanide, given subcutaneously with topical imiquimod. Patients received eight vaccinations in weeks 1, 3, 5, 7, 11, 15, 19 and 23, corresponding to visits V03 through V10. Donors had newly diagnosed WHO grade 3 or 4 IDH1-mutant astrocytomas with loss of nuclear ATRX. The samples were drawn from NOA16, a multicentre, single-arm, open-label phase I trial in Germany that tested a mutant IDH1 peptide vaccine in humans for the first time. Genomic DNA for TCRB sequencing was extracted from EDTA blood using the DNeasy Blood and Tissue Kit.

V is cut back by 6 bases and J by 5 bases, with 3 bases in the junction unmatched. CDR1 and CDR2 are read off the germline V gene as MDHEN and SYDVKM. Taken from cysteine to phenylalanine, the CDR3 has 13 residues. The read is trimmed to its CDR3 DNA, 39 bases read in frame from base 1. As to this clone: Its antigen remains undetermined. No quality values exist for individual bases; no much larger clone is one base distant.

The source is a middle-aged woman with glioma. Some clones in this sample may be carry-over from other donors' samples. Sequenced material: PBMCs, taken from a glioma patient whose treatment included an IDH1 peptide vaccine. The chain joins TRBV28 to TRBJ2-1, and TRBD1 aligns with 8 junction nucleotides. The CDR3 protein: CASRGQGDNEQFF. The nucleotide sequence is TGTGCCAGCAGAGGACAGGGAGACAATGAGCAGTTCTTC. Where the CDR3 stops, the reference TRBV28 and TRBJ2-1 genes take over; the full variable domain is DVKVTQSSRYLVKRTGEKVFLECVQDMDHENMFWYRQDPGLGLRLIYFSYDVKMKEKGDIPEGYSVSREKKERFSLILESASTNQTSMYLCASRGQGDNEQFFGPGTRLTVL.